Following are 5 T cell receptor beta chains from one sample sequenced in a study of T cell responses to AZD1222 COVID-19 vaccine. The data were produced by immunoSEQ multiplex PCR, yet TCRdb's version contains in-frame clones alone and is incomplete. The sample contains roughly 160,000 clones, approximately 88% of which appear only once. The source material was peripheral blood, sampled 28 days after the second AZD1222 dose. These receptors were collected from an adult who received the AZD1222 COVID-19 vaccine.

This clone was seen a few times. V is TRBV7-9 and J is TRBJ2-1; 10 bases are a match to TRBD1. The germline V gene encodes CDR1 SEHNR and CDR2 FQNEAQ (reference sequence). V lost 6 bases, J lost 5 bases, and 10 bases stayed unmatched. This CDR3 has 16 amino acids. The CDR3 DNA reads TGTGCCAGCAGTTCCCGGGACAGGGGTTCAAACAATGAGCAGTTCTTC. It codes for CASSSRDRGSNNEQFF.

This clone was recorded only once. The chain recombines TRBV19 with TRBJ1-5; TRBD1 is a possible D gene (5 bases). The CDR3 has 13 residues. Trimming left V 11 bases short and J 7 bases short, with 18 bases between. Germline values: CDR1 LNHDA, CDR2 SQIVND (reference sequence). The CDR3 nucleotides are TGTGCCTGTAACCCAGGGCGGGGACAGCCCCAGCATTTT. Its protein product is CACNPGRGQPQHF. Variable domain in full (rest from reference TRBV19 and TRBJ1-5): DGGITQSPKYLFRKEGQNVTLSCEQNLNHDAMYWYRQDPGQGLRLIYYSQIVNDFQKGDIAEGYSVSREKKESFPLTVTSAQKNPTAFYLCACNPGRGQPQHFGDGTRLSIL.

This clone has just one count. The chain has TRBV10-3 and TRBJ1-2, with a possible D match to TRBD1 (6 bases). Trimming took off 8 bases at V and 8 bases at J, with 18 bases between the two ends. Germline V lookup: CDR1 ENHRY, CDR2 SYGVKD. This CDR3 has 13 residues. Here the CDR3 reads CAISPDSQLGYTF. The CDR3 nucleotides read TGTGCCATCTCCCCGGACAGTCAACTGGGCTACACCTTC.

The chain recombines TRBV3-1 (or the pseudogene TRBV3-2) with TRBJ2-1, with TRBD2 matching 14 bases. V was clipped by 6 bases and J by 10 bases; unmatched bases: 8. Germline loops: CDR1 LGHDT, CDR2 YNNKEL (reference sequence). This CDR3 has 15 residues. The CDR3 loop is CASRETSGGAGEQFF. CDR3 bases: TGTGCCAGCAGAGAGACTAGCGGGGGGGCCGGGGAGCAGTTCTTC.

The V and J genes are TRBV30 and TRBJ1-3, with D unclear. The CDR3 covers 13 residues. The germline V gene has CDR1 GTSNPN and CDR2 SVGIG (reference sequence). With 0 bases removed from V and 10 bases from J, the gap between germline ends came to 13 bases. The CDR3 spells CAWSVSGEGTIYF. Here the CDR3 DNA reads TGTGCCTGGAGTGTGTCCGGGGAAGGGACCATATATTTT.